The T cell receptor beta chain under discussion was sequenced for a study of liver allograft versus peripheral blood T cells (dated by TCRdb to about 2020). With regard to the full study: T cell receptor repertoires present within transplanted livers were compared with repertoires in the peripheral blood of liver transplant recipients. On the study overall, not on this receptor specifically: T cell receptor repertoires inside liver allografts were reported to be different from the repertoires detected in peripheral blood.

V is clipped by 4 bases and J by 7 bases, and the sequence between their germline boundaries is 11 bases long. CDR3 length: 13 amino acids, cysteine to phenylalanine. Of all the DNA, just the CDR3 is kept, 39 bases in frame from base 1. The germline V gene (reference sequence) yields MNHEY for CDR1 and SMNVEV for CDR2. In the case of this clonotype: Its antigen target is currently unknown. Base-call qualities are not available, and no considerably larger clone is one nucleotide away.

Sequenced using an Illumina MiSeq. TCRdb applied fastp at Q25 and MiXCR to the public reads, then kept only in-frame beta chains. Under each unique CDR3 protein, matching rows form one entry showing the most common genes and DNA. This sample has some 720 distinct CDR3 sequences in its table, and 38% of those were observed once. Clones ranked in the top ten supply just over 75% of the sample. Recombination connected TRBV27 to TRBJ2-1; a confident D gene designation cannot be given. The source is a human patient who had a liver transplant. Some T cells may originate with the graft donor following a transplant. The DNA sequence reads TGTGCCAGCAGTTCGCTAGGAGTGAATGAGCAGTTCTTC. Translated, it reads CASSSLGVNEQFF.